This T cell receptor beta chain is drawn from a study of cytomegalovirus exposure and HLA in healthy donors. The germline CDR1 and CDR2 sequences are SGHAT and FQNNGV. CDR3 length: 16 amino acids. V was cut by 0 bases and J by 2 bases, with 14 bases left in between. Here immunoSEQ multiplex PCR was the method, and the copy in TCRdb shows in-frame clones only, minus some. The sample lists 220,000 or so clones, 75% to 90% occurring once. The sequenced material came from PBMCs. This TCR was recovered from a woman aged 25 to 39 in good health and CMV-seropositive. This chain joins TRBV11-2 and TRBJ2-7, with a possible D match to TRBD2 (6 bases). The CDR3 here is CASSLDSWEATYEQYF. In nucleotides, the CDR3 is TGTGCCAGCAGCTTAGATTCGTGGGAGGCCACCTACGAGCAGTACTTC.